This is a list of T cell receptor beta chains from one sample in a study of cytomegalovirus exposure and HLA in healthy donors. TCRdb keeps only in-frame clones here, not all; method: immunoSEQ multiplex PCR. The table shows some 190,000 clones, with 80% occurring only once. Sequencing was done on a sample of PBMCs. The source of these receptors is a girl aged 5-17 years in good health and CMV-seropositive. Both conserved end residues are part of each CDR3. The D gene is left open where the match is weak. Size is omitted from some rows. Given values are once, few, many or a class for expanded clones.

d_gene: NA; abundance: NA; j_gene: TRBJ2-7; v_gene: TRBV29-1; CDR3nt: TGCAGCGCATCAGGTTGGAGGGCTTCTTCCTACGAGCAGTACTTC; CDR3aa: CSASGWRASSYEQYF
d_gene: TRBD2; abundance: NA; j_gene: TRBJ2-7; v_gene: TRBV5-4; CDR3nt: TGTGCCAGCAGCCGGGACGGGGGGACTCTCTACGAGCAGTACTTC; CDR3aa: CASSRDGGTLYEQYF
d_gene: NA; abundance: NA; j_gene: TRBJ2-3; v_gene: TRBV9; CDR3nt: TGTGCCAGCAGCGTACGGAGCACAGATACGCAGTATTTT; CDR3aa: CASSVRSTDTQYF
d_gene: TRBD2; abundance: NA; j_gene: TRBJ2-5; v_gene: TRBV5-1; CDR3nt: TGCGCCAGCAGCCGCCCAGTGGCTAGCGGGAGGGCGCTACCCCAAGAGACCCAGTACTTC; CDR3aa: CASSRPVASGRALPQETQYF
d_gene: NA; abundance: NA; j_gene: TRBJ1-1; v_gene: TRBV4-1; CDR3nt: TGCGCCAGCAGCCATTCCTCCGGGTCGGCGAACACTGAAGCTTTCTTT; CDR3aa: CASSHSSGSANTEAFF
d_gene: NA; abundance: NA; j_gene: TRBJ1-1; v_gene: TRBV4-1; CDR3nt: TGCGCCAGCAGCCGAGTACGGGCGGGGTTGAACACTGAAGCTTTCTTT; CDR3aa: CASSRVRAGLNTEAFF
d_gene: NA; abundance: few; j_gene: TRBJ2-2; v_gene: TRBV7-9; CDR3nt: TGTGCCAGCAGCTTAGAATTGAGAACCGGGGAGCTGTTTTTT; CDR3aa: CASSLELRTGELFF
d_gene: NA; abundance: NA; j_gene: TRBJ1-5; v_gene: TRBV28; CDR3nt: TGTGCCAGCAGTCCCCAGGGAAATAGCAATCAGCCCCAGCATTTT; CDR3aa: CASSPQGNSNQPQHF
d_gene: NA; abundance: NA; j_gene: TRBJ2-7; v_gene: TRBV15; CDR3nt: TGTGCCACCAGCAGTACAGCCTCCTACGAGCAGTACTTC; CDR3aa: CATSSTASYEQYF
d_gene: NA; abundance: NA; j_gene: TRBJ2-5; v_gene: TRBV7-2; CDR3nt: TGTGCCAGCAGCTTAGGGATGGAGCAGTACTTC; CDR3aa: CASSLGMEQYF
d_gene: NA; abundance: NA; j_gene: TRBJ1-3; v_gene: TRBV9; CDR3nt: TGTGCCAGCAGCGTAGCAGGGGCTGGAAACACCATATATTTT; CDR3aa: CASSVAGAGNTIYF
d_gene: NA; abundance: few; j_gene: TRBJ2-7; v_gene: TRBV11-2; CDR3nt: TGTGCCAGCAGCTTAGATCCGGCAGGGACACCCTACGAGCAGTACTTC; CDR3aa: CASSLDPAGTPYEQYF
d_gene: NA; abundance: NA; j_gene: TRBJ2-7; v_gene: TRBV5-1; CDR3nt: TGCGCCAGCAGCTTGGGACAAGGAAACGAGCAGTACTTC; CDR3aa: CASSLGQGNEQYF
d_gene: TRBD1; abundance: NA; j_gene: TRBJ2-7; v_gene: TRBV2; CDR3nt: TGTGCCAGCTCGGGACAGGTCTCATCCGAGCAGTACTTC; CDR3aa: CASSGQVSSEQYF
d_gene: NA; abundance: NA; j_gene: TRBJ1-3; v_gene: TRBV7-8; CDR3nt: TGTGCCACCAAACTGGGGGCGTTGGATGGAAACACCATATATTTT; CDR3aa: CATKLGALDGNTIYF
d_gene: TRBD2; abundance: few; j_gene: TRBJ2-1; v_gene: TRBV12-5; CDR3nt: TGTGCTAGTGGTTTCGGAGCGGGAGGGCGAGAAGAGAACAATGAGCAGTTCTTC; CDR3aa: CASGFGAGGREENNEQFF
d_gene: NA; abundance: NA; j_gene: TRBJ2-2; v_gene: TRBV7-7; CDR3nt: TGTGCCAGCAGCTTTGGGCAGCAGAACACCGGGGAGCTGTTTTTT; CDR3aa: CASSFGQQNTGELFF
d_gene: NA; abundance: NA; j_gene: TRBJ2-7; v_gene: TRBV6-5; CDR3nt: TGTGCCAGCAGGGCCCCCTCCGAATACGAGCAGTACTTC; CDR3aa: CASRAPSEYEQYF
d_gene: NA; abundance: NA; j_gene: TRBJ2-7; v_gene: TRBV5-1; CDR3nt: TGCGCCAGCAGCTTGGCGACGGGAGTACAGTACGAGCAGTACTTC; CDR3aa: CASSLATGVQYEQYF
d_gene: NA; abundance: NA; j_gene: TRBJ1-1; v_gene: TRBV5-1; CDR3nt: TGCGCCAGCAGCGGAAACAGTAACACTGAAGCTTTCTTT; CDR3aa: CASSGNSNTEAFF
d_gene: TRBD1; abundance: once; j_gene: TRBJ2-7; v_gene: TRBV5-6; CDR3nt: TGTGCCAGCAGCTTACCGGGACAGGGGGCTTTCGCGGACGAGCAGTACTTC; CDR3aa: CASSLPGQGAFADEQYF
d_gene: NA; abundance: NA; j_gene: TRBJ1-1; v_gene: TRBV27; CDR3nt: TGTGCCAGCAGTTCAGGGTTCACTGAAGCTTTCTTT; CDR3aa: CASSSGFTEAFF
d_gene: NA; abundance: few; j_gene: TRBJ2-3; v_gene: TRBV11-2; CDR3nt: TGTGCCAGCAGCCAGACTAGTAGCACAGATACGCAGTATTTT; CDR3aa: CASSQTSSTDTQYF
d_gene: NA; abundance: NA; j_gene: TRBJ1-1; v_gene: TRBV7-9; CDR3nt: TGTGCCAGCACGCCGACAGGGAACACTGAAGCTTTCTTT; CDR3aa: CASTPTGNTEAFF
d_gene: NA; abundance: NA; j_gene: TRBJ1-1; v_gene: TRBV6-5; CDR3nt: TGTGCCAGCACCCAGACTCGACGGAACACTGAAGCTTTCTTT; CDR3aa: CASTQTRRNTEAFF
d_gene: TRBD2; abundance: NA; j_gene: TRBJ2-5; v_gene: TRBV2; CDR3nt: TGTGCCAGCATGAGCTCGGCTAGCGGGAGGGCCGGGACCCAGTACTTC; CDR3aa: CASMSSASGRAGTQYF
d_gene: TRBD1; abundance: NA; j_gene: TRBJ1-2; v_gene: TRBV7-9; CDR3nt: TGTTCCAGCAGCACCTCGGGACAGAAACCAAACTATGGCTACACCTTC; CDR3aa: CSSSTSGQKPNYGYTF
d_gene: NA; abundance: NA; j_gene: TRBJ2-7; v_gene: TRBV29-1; CDR3nt: TGCAGCGTCATACAGGGATACGGCGAGCAGTACTTC; CDR3aa: CSVIQGYGEQYF
d_gene: TRBD2; abundance: once; j_gene: TRBJ2-2; v_gene: TRBV19; CDR3nt: TGTGCCAGTAGTATCAGCGGGATTAACACCGGGGAGCTGTTTTTT; CDR3aa: CASSISGINTGELFF
d_gene: TRBD2; abundance: NA; j_gene: TRBJ2-5; v_gene: TRBV5-4; CDR3nt: TGTGCCAGCAGCCCTGCCAGACTAGGGAGGGTAGAGACCCAGTACTTC; CDR3aa: CASSPARLGRVETQYF
d_gene: TRBD1; abundance: few; j_gene: TRBJ1-1; v_gene: TRBV30; CDR3nt: TGTGCCTGGAGCGGGCAGGGGGCAGGGACTGAAGCTTTCTTT; CDR3aa: CAWSGQGAGTEAFF
d_gene: TRBD2; abundance: NA; j_gene: TRBJ2-1; v_gene: TRBV30; CDR3nt: TGTGCCTGGAGGGCTCTGACTAGCCGCGAGCAGTTCTTC; CDR3aa: CAWRALTSREQFF
d_gene: NA; abundance: NA; j_gene: TRBJ2-7; v_gene: TRBV9; CDR3nt: TGTGCCAGCAGCGTAAGTAGCGGCGGGTACGAGCAGTACTTC; CDR3aa: CASSVSSGGYEQYF
d_gene: NA; abundance: NA; j_gene: TRBJ1-2; v_gene: TRBV27; CDR3nt: TGTGCCAGCAGTTTATATGGCGGCCAGACGGGCTACACCTTC; CDR3aa: CASSLYGGQTGYTF
d_gene: TRBD1; abundance: few; j_gene: TRBJ2-3; v_gene: TRBV7-2; CDR3nt: TGTGCCAGCATGCCGGGACAGGGATCAGATACGCAGTATTTT; CDR3aa: CASMPGQGSDTQYF
d_gene: TRBD2; abundance: NA; j_gene: TRBJ2-2; v_gene: TRBV27; CDR3nt: TGTGCCAGCAGTACTCCAAGCGGGAGGAACACCGGGGAGCTGTTTTTT; CDR3aa: CASSTPSGRNTGELFF
d_gene: NA; abundance: NA; j_gene: TRBJ2-7; v_gene: TRBV2; CDR3nt: TGTGCCAGCAGACGTAGCAACGAGCAGTACTTC; CDR3aa: CASRRSNEQYF
d_gene: NA; abundance: NA; j_gene: TRBJ2-3; v_gene: TRBV6-5; CDR3nt: TGTGCCAGCAGTTATGGGCGGGTTAGCACAGATACGCAGTATTTT; CDR3aa: CASSYGRVSTDTQYF
d_gene: TRBD2; abundance: NA; j_gene: TRBJ2-1; v_gene: TRBV19; CDR3nt: TGTGCCAGTAGTGTGAGGGGGGGACTAGCTTTCAATGAGCAGTTCTTC; CDR3aa: CASSVRGGLAFNEQFF
d_gene: NA; abundance: NA; j_gene: TRBJ2-3; v_gene: TRBV4-1; CDR3nt: TGCGCCAGCAGTAAGCCCACAGATACGCAGTATTTT; CDR3aa: CASSKPTDTQYF